The 24 T cell receptor beta chains below all came from one sample that was sequenced in a study of blood T cell repertoires in COVID-19. Libraries were prepared by immunoSEQ multiplex PCR; TCRdb keeps only in-frame clonotypes and omits some of them. The table has around 62,000 clones, 85% to 90% seen once. The sequencing sample was made of PBMCs or T cells enriched from blood (not recorded which). The source is a middle-aged woman who had recovered from COVID-19.

The rearrangement joins TRBV24-1 to TRBJ2-3; 7 bases align to TRBD1. The CDR3 spans 16 residues. Germline-derived CDR1 and CDR2 are KGHDR and SFDVKD. Unmatched junction bases numbered 12, after V lost 7 bases and J lost 3 bases. The CDR3 region is CATSGRDSGVTDTQYF. CDR3 in DNA: TGTGCCACCAGCGGACGGGACAGTGGGGTGACAGATACGCAGTATTTT.

This sequence joins TRBV20-1 and TRBJ1-3; D is unclear. Germline CDR1 reads DFQATT; CDR2 reads SNEGSKA (reference sequence). This CDR3 contains 14 residues. V shed 3 bases and J shed 2 bases, with 11 bases lying between them. The CDR3 DNA reads TGCAGTGCTAGTATCGCGGATACTGGAAACACCATATATTTT. Protein product: CSASIADTGNTIYF.

The gene calls are TRBV18 and TRBJ1-1; D uncertain. The V end lost 0 bases, the J end lost 0 bases, and 14 bases lay between the germline ends. The CDR3 spans 17 residues. The germline CDR1 and CDR2 sequences are KGHSH and LQKENI. CDR3 protein: CASSPPVSPVMNTEAFF. The CDR3 nucleotides read TGTGCCAGCTCACCACCGGTCTCGCCGGTCATGAACACTGAAGCTTTCTTT.

The chain links TRBV3-1 (or the pseudogene TRBV3-2) to TRBJ2-5, with TRBD2 matching 11 bases. The CDR3 consists of 16 residues. Germline V gene lookup returns CDR1 LGHDT and CDR2 YNNKEL (reference sequence). With V trimmed by 1 base and J by 3 bases, 4 bases remained unmatched. CDR3 protein: CASSQGLAGGEETQYF. In nucleotides, the CDR3 is TGTGCCAGCAGCCAAGGGCTAGCGGGGGGTGAAGAGACCCAGTACTTC.

The chain couples TRBV2 to TRBJ1-2; TRBD1 agrees at 9 bases. The ends lost 2 bases at V and 6 bases at J; junction bases unmatched: 7. In germline, CDR1 is SNHLY, CDR2 FYNNEI. There are 15 residues in the CDR3. The CDR3 DNA reads TGTGCCAGCAGTGAATACGGACAGGGGACGAATGGCTACACCTTC. It encodes CASSEYGQGTNGYTF.

The chain links TRBV24-1 to TRBJ2-1; maybe TRBD2 (6 bases). In germline, CDR1 is KGHDR, CDR2 SFDVKD. Trimming stripped 2 bases from V and 7 bases from J, with 17 bases between. This CDR3 is built from 16 residues. The CDR3 loop reads CATSDYPGRGGNEQFF. CDR3 nucleotide sequence: TGTGCCACCAGTGATTACCCGGGGCGGGGAGGAAATGAGCAGTTCTTC.

The chain joins TRBV9 to TRBJ1-2; D may be TRBD1 (5 bases). This CDR3 region has 16 residues. The V end was cut by 0 bases, the J end by 4 bases, with 16 bases between. Germline assignment: CDR1 SGDLS and CDR2 YYNGEE. CDR3 in DNA: TGTGCCAGCAGCGTAGGGGGCGGACCTCCTAGCTATGGCTACACCTTC. It translates to CASSVGGGPPSYGYTF.

This clone turned up a few times. This chain uses TRBV27 with TRBJ1-2, with D possibly TRBD1 on 5 matching bases. The CDR3 runs 15 residues. Between the trimmed V and J ends, which lost 5 bases and 4 bases, there was a span of 17 bases. Germline V gene data show CDR1 as MNHEY and CDR2 as SMNVEV (reference sequence). The CDR3 nucleotides are TGTGCCAGCAGTCTTACGCAGGGTCGAAGCTATGGCTACACCTTC. Encoded protein: CASSLTQGRSYGYTF.

The rearrangement uses TRBV6-4 and TRBJ2-3, with TRBD2 matching over 9 bases. The germline gives CDR1 MRHNA, CDR2 SNTAGT. With 8 bases clipped from V and 4 bases from J, the junction kept 7 bases outside the gene matches. The CDR3 contains 14 residues. This chain's CDR3 is CASGAGGAADTQYF. Here the CDR3 DNA reads TGTGCCAGCGGAGCGGGGGGAGCGGCAGATACGCAGTATTTT.

The chain uses TRBV5-1 and TRBJ2-1; 11 bases line up with TRBD2. This CDR3 contains 16 residues. Germline V gene data show CDR1 as SGHRS and CDR2 as YFSETQ. The V segment lost 0 bases and the J segment 4 bases; nucleotides outside the gene matches: 3. The CDR3 nucleotides are TGCGCCAGCAGCTTGGCTAGCGGGGGGAATTACAATGAGCAGTTCTTC. Translation: CASSLASGGNYNEQFF.

This chain uses TRBV9 with TRBJ2-2, with 7 nucleotides matching TRBD1. Germline lookup yields CDR1 SGDLS and CDR2 YYNGEE. The CDR3 contains 15 residues. Trimming cost V 0 bases and J 7 bases; bases outside gene matches: 6. CDR3 sequence (DNA): TGTGCCAGCAGCGTAGGCCCGACAGGGATCGGGGAGCTGTTTTTT. Its protein is CASSVGPTGIGELFF.

The chain uses TRBV3-1 (or the pseudogene TRBV3-2) and TRBJ2-2; TRBD2 aligns across 9 bases. The CDR3 totals 15 residues. The junction had 3 bases not matched to a gene; V was cut back by 3 bases and J by 4 bases. The germline gives CDR1 LGHDT, CDR2 YNNKEL (reference sequence). CDR3 protein: CASSQRLAVTGELFF. The CDR3 bases are TGTGCCAGCAGCCAGAGACTAGCGGTCACCGGGGAGCTGTTTTTT.

In its sample, this clone was seen a few times. The chain carries TRBV13 and TRBJ1-1; 8 bases are shared with TRBD1. Germline CDR1 reads PRHDT; CDR2 reads FYEKMQ (reference sequence). V lost 3 bases, J lost 0 bases, and 9 bases stayed unmatched. This CDR3 is built from 17 residues. The CDR3 loop is CASSFPGGSVLNTEAFF. The CDR3, as DNA: TGTGCCAGCAGCTTTCCAGGGGGCAGCGTTCTGAACACTGAAGCTTTCTTT. Filled out from reference TRBV13 and TRBJ1-1, the complete variable domain reads AAGVIQSPRHLIKEKRETATLKCYPIPRHDTVYWYQQGPGQDPQFLISFYEKMQSDKGSIPDRFSAQQFSDYHSELNMSSLELGDSALYFCASSFPGGSVLNTEAFFGQGTRLTVV.

The chain uses TRBV9 and TRBJ1-6; the D gene is possibly TRBD1 (5 bases). The V and J ends lost 2 bases and 7 bases respectively, with 13 bases between them. The CDR3 is 15 amino acids. The germline gives CDR1 SGDLS, CDR2 YYNGEE. The CDR3 sequence is CASSVFGRANSPLHF. CDR3 nucleotide sequence: TGTGCCAGCAGCGTCTTCGGCAGGGCGAATTCACCCCTCCACTTT.

The CDR3: CASSLERGSTEAFF. CDR3 sequence (DNA): TGTGCCAGCAGCTTAGAACGGGGAAGCACTGAAGCTTTCTTT. The V call is TRBV7-6, the J call TRBJ1-1; no clear D gene. Trimming pared 1 base from V and 4 bases from J, leaving 10 bases between. This CDR3 is 14 amino acids long. Germline V gives CDR1 SGHVS, CDR2 FNYEAQ.

This clone was recorded once. For the CDR3, the DNA is TGTGCCAGCAGCTTAAATAACCCAAAATGGACAGCCGCAGATACGCAGTATTTT. Its protein product is CASSLNNPKWTAADTQYF. The chain has TRBV11-2 and TRBJ2-3, with D perhaps TRBD1 (6 bases). Germline-derived CDR1 and CDR2 are SGHAT and FQNNGV. CDR3 length equals 18 residues. V lost 2 bases to trimming and J lost 4 bases, with 22 bases between them.

J is TRBJ2-2 and V is TRBV19; D ambiguous. CDR3 length equals 15 residues. V was pared by 7 bases and J by 2 bases, with 14 bases between. From germline, CDR1 is LNHDA and CDR2 SQIVND (reference sequence). CDR3 in amino acids: CASTQYAVNTGELFF. The CDR3 nucleotides are TGTGCCAGTACCCAGTACGCGGTAAACACCGGGGAGCTGTTTTTT.

The count of this clone is one. This chain links TRBV9 with TRBJ2-5; TRBD2 might be the D (6 bases). This CDR3 region has 16 residues. With 4 bases removed from V and 1 base from J, the gap between germline ends came to 17 bases. Germline CDR1 reads SGDLS; CDR2 reads YYNGEE. The CDR3 coding sequence is TGTGCCAGCAGCTCGCGGAAGACTAGTAGCCAAGAGACCCAGTACTTC. Protein product: CASSSRKTSSQETQYF.

The chain is built from TRBV19 and TRBJ2-2, with D maybe TRBD1 (6 bases). The germline V gene has CDR1 LNHDA and CDR2 SQIVND (reference sequence). The CDR3 is 16 residues long. The V end lost 6 bases, the J end lost 2 bases, and 16 bases lay between the germline ends. The CDR3 spells CASRADRNQNTGELFF. In DNA, the CDR3 is TGTGCCAGTAGGGCGGACAGAAACCAAAACACCGGGGAGCTGTTTTTT.

The gene calls are TRBV2 and TRBJ1-1; the D gene is possibly TRBD1 (6 bases). Deletions cut 1 base from V and 1 base from J, with 13 bases between. Per germline, CDR1 SNHLY and CDR2 FYNNEI. There are 16 residues in the CDR3. In DNA form, the CDR3 reads TGTGCCAGCAGTGAAGATTTTGGGGGCAGGAACACTGAAGCTTTCTTT. The encoded protein is CASSEDFGGRNTEAFF.

V is TRBV11-1 and J is TRBJ1-1; 7 positions match TRBD1. V was clipped by 1 base and J by 7 bases; unmatched bases: 6. CDR1 is SGHAT and CDR2 is FQDESV in the germline V gene (reference sequence). The CDR3 sequence is 14 residues long. CDR3 region: CASSLDPRGSEAFF. The CDR3 bases are TGTGCCAGCAGCTTAGACCCCAGGGGGAGTGAAGCTTTCTTT.

Here the CDR3 reads CASSQVGLAITKNIQYF. CDR3 DNA: TGCGCCAGCAGCCAAGTCGGACTAGCGATAACCAAAAACATTCAGTACTTC. The rearrangement links TRBV4-1 to TRBJ2-4; 9 bases map to TRBD2. This CDR3 comprises 17 residues. CDR1 and CDR2 (germline): MGHRA, YSYEKL. J lost 2 bases, V lost 1 base, and 6 bases had no gene match.

The V and J genes are TRBV11-3 and TRBJ2-5; 8 bases align to TRBD2. After removal of 2 bases from V and 5 bases from J, the junction contained 7 bases not matched to a gene. The CDR3 extends over 15 amino acids. Germline V lookup: CDR1 SGHNT, CDR2 YENEEA. The CDR3 loop reads CASSLPGGPQETQYF. As DNA, the CDR3 is TGTGCCAGCAGCTTACCGGGGGGGCCGCAGGAGACCCAGTACTTC.

J is TRBJ1-2 and V is TRBV5-6; 8 bases match TRBD1. Per germline, CDR1 SGHDT and CDR2 YYEEEE. Losses at the gene ends were 0 bases for V and 8 bases for J; bases not matched to a gene: 6. This CDR3 region has 14 residues. CDR3 in amino acids: CASSLDGQGRGYTF. DNA for the CDR3: TGTGCCAGCAGCTTGGACGGACAGGGCAGGGGCTACACCTTC.